The T cell receptor beta chain described here comes from a study of neurological immune-mediated disorders. Time point here: longitudinal time-point 1 (baseline). Germline trimming cut 3 bases from V and 5 bases from J; bases unmatched to any gene: 10. The CDR3 loop spans 14 amino acids. Germline values: CDR1 DFQATT, CDR2 SNEGSKA (reference sequence). A 10-nucleotide random UMI tagged transcripts in template-switch 5'RACE cDNA synthesis. Over 200 million TCR-beta sequences, together covering 15-18 subjects, were produced by every individual sequencing run that was carried out. MiXCR, run by TCRdb on the 5' RACE reads, gives a single entry per CDR3 protein. The sample shows 40,000 or so distinct CDR3 sequences, around 2.9% of them seen only once. This clonotype was observed at least ten times.

Sequences were obtained from PBMCs. The sequence came from a woman aged 55-70 years with multiple sclerosis. The J gene is TRBJ2-7, the V gene TRBV20-1; 7 bases match TRBD1. The CDR3 DNA follows: TGCAGTGCTAGTTTAGGGGGCTTTGAGAACGAGCAGTACTTC. Protein: CSASLGGFENEQYF.